A selection of T cell receptor beta chains follows, all from one sample in a study of T cells in Graves' hyperthyroidism and ophthalmopathy. TCRdb re-analysed the multiplex PCR reads in MiXCR, keeping a single row per CDR3 protein. The sample has roughly 700,000 distinct CDR3 sequences; roughly 32% are singletons. Input material: blood. Every receptor here comes from a woman between 35 and 50 years old with Graves' hyperthyroidism. The CDR3 runs from the conserved cysteine through the conserved F or W. Each record gives: V gene, D gene, J gene, clone size, CDR3 protein, CDR3 DNA. D genes are given only for firm matches. Clone size is not always given. Where it is, it says once, few, many or a class for expanded clones.

TRBV20-1	TRBD1	TRBJ1-2	once	CSYSTGYGYTF	TGCAGTTACTCGACAGGGTATGGCTACACCTTC
TRBV29-1	TRBD1	TRBJ2-7	many	CSVEEGDRGQYEQYF	TGCAGCGTTGAAGAAGGGGACAGGGGGCAGTACGAGCAGTACTTC
TRBV7-2	.	TRBJ1-1	.	CASSFGRLAAFF	TGTGCCAGCAGCTTTGGGAGGTTGGCAGCTTTCTTT
TRBV29-1	.	TRBJ1-1	many	CSGEQNTEAFF	TGCAGCGGCGAACAGAACACTGAAGCTTTCTTT
TRBV29-1	TRBD2	TRBJ2-7	many	CSVTGGLAGGSYEQYF	TGCAGCGTCACCGGCGGACTAGCGGGAGGGTCCTACGAGCAGTACTTC
TRBV4-3	.	TRBJ2-7	.	CASSQEAASPEQYF	TGCGCCAGCAGCCAAGAAGCTGCTTCGCCCGAGCAGTACTTC
TRBV10-3	TRBD2	TRBJ2-3	.	CATQLAGETDTQYF	TGTGCCACTCAACTAGCGGGAGAAACAGATACGCAGTATTTT
TRBV29-1	.	TRBJ1-2	many	CSDSYGYTF	TGCAGCGATTCCTATGGCTACACCTTC
TRBV10-3	.	TRBJ1-2	.	CAISVAGVGYTF	TGTGCCATCAGTGTGGCAGGGGTCGGCTACACCTTC
TRBV7-2	.	TRBJ1-3	.	CASSLEHSGNTIYF	TGTGCCAGCAGCCTCGAGCACTCCGGAAACACCATATATTTT
TRBV10-3	.	TRBJ1-1	many	CAISGGWANTEAFF	TGTGCCATCAGTGGAGGTTGGGCGAACACTGAAGCTTTCTTT
TRBV11-2	TRBD1	TRBJ2-7	once	CASRSRGTGGRLYEQYF	TGTGCCAGCAGAAGTAGAGGGACAGGGGGCAGGTTATACGAGCAGTACTTC
TRBV10-3	.	TRBJ2-6	.	CAISGAGRYSGANVLTF	TGTGCCATCAGTGGGGCAGGGAGATACTCTGGGGCCAACGTCCTGACTTTC
TRBV20-1	.	TRBJ2-1	.	CSARDPLATINEQFF	TGCAGTGCTAGAGATCCCCTAGCGACCATCAATGAGCAGTTCTTC
TRBV29-1	TRBD1	TRBJ2-2	many	CSGTGGYTGELFF	TGCAGCGGGACAGGGGGCTACACCGGGGAGCTGTTTTTT
TRBV15	.	TRBJ1-2	.	CATSREPTGLIHGYTF	TGTGCCACCAGCAGAGAACCAACAGGGTTGATCCATGGCTACACCTTC
TRBV7-2	.	TRBJ1-1	.	CASSQDIVGTQNTEAFF	TGTGCCAGCAGCCAAGATATAGTAGGGACACAGAACACTGAAGCTTTCTTT
TRBV10-2	.	TRBJ1-5	.	CASRARANSNQPQHF	TGCGCCAGCAGGGCCAGGGCAAATAGCAATCAGCCCCAGCATTTT
TRBV13	TRBD1	TRBJ2-7	.	CASSDGTAVLYEQYF	TGTGCCAGCAGCGACGGGACAGCAGTTCTCTACGAGCAGTACTTC
TRBV10-3	.	TRBJ2-7	once	CAISESVRRDTRQTEQYF	TGTGCCATCAGTGAAAGTGTAAGAAGGGACACCAGACAAACCGAGCAGTACTTC
TRBV29-1	.	TRBJ1-1	few	CSVEGGANTEAFF	TGCAGCGTTGAAGGGGGCGCGAACACTGAAGCTTTCTTT
TRBV20-1	TRBD1	TRBJ1-2	many	CSATTGTGYTF	TGCAGTGCTACGACAGGGACTGGCTACACCTTC
TRBV5-8	.	TRBJ2-2	few	CASSLLSANTGELFF	TGTGCCAGCAGCTTGCTCAGCGCGAACACCGGGGAGCTGTTTTTT
TRBV2	TRBD2	TRBJ2-6	once	CASVGGGRAGANVLTF	TGTGCCAGCGTTGGGGGGGGTCGCGCTGGGGCCAACGTCCTGACTTTC
TRBV4-3	.	TRBJ1-1	.	CASSQARTDMNTEAFF	TGCGCCAGCAGCCAGGCTAGGACGGATATGAACACTGAAGCTTTCTTT
TRBV6-5	TRBD2	TRBJ2-7	.	CASSEFLGGRASVRDEQYF	TGTGCCAGCAGTGAATTTCTGGGTGGGAGGGCCTCTGTCCGGGACGAGCAGTACTTC
TRBV27	.	TRBJ2-6	few	CASTAGTGANVLTF	TGTGCCAGCACCGCAGGGACTGGGGCCAACGTCCTGACTTTC
TRBV25-1	.	TRBJ2-5	few	CASSEFLGAGVETQYF	TGTGCCAGCAGTGAATTTCTTGGGGCCGGGGTTGAGACCCAGTACTTC
TRBV27	.	TRBJ2-5	few	CASSTFEGPETQYF	TGTGCCAGCAGTACCTTTGAGGGTCCGGAGACCCAGTACTTC
TRBV15	TRBD2	TRBJ2-5	.	CATSSFGTSEETQYF	TGTGCCACCAGCAGCTTCGGGACTAGCGAAGAGACCCAGTACTTC
TRBV10-3	TRBD2	TRBJ2-5	many	CANQAGEKETQYF	TGTGCCAATCAAGCGGGAGAAAAAGAGACCCAGTACTTC
TRBV19	.	TRBJ2-7	many	CASSPSSGRTYEQYF	TGTGCCAGTAGTCCCTCCTCCGGCAGAACCTACGAGCAGTACTTC
TRBV4-1	.	TRBJ2-7	.	CASSHGRVGYEQYF	TGCGCCAGCAGCCACGGAAGGGTGGGCTACGAGCAGTACTTC
TRBV7-9	TRBD1	TRBJ1-2	few	CASRSIGQAHYGYTF	TGTGCCAGCAGGTCTATTGGACAGGCTCACTATGGCTACACCTTC
TRBV7-2	TRBD2	TRBJ2-1	once	CASRLAGGPSWEQFF	TGTGCCAGCAGATTAGCGGGAGGGCCCTCATGGGAGCAGTTCTTC
TRBV2	.	TRBJ1-2	.	CASSVRGYTF	TGTGCCAGCAGTGTGCGGGGCTACACCTTC
TRBV20-1	.	TRBJ2-1	.	CSPDGINEQFF	TGCAGTCCCGATGGAATCAATGAGCAGTTCTTC
TRBV10-3	.	TRBJ1-5	once	CAITQDLHF	TGTGCCATCACCCAGGATCTGCATTTT
TRBV10-1	TRBD1	TRBJ1-2	many	CASSEHRAGQGAYGYTF	TGCGCCAGCAGTGAGCACAGAGCCGGACAGGGGGCCTATGGCTACACCTTC
TRBV7-6	.	TRBJ2-5	few	CASGGRQETQYF	TGTGCCAGCGGAGGTCGTCAGGAGACCCAGTACTTC
TRBV6-5	TRBD1	TRBJ1-2	many	CASSWSGQNYTF	TGTGCCAGCAGCTGGTCGGGACAGAACTACACCTTC
TRBV4-1	.	TRBJ2-7	few	CASSQLLIDEQYF	TGCGCCAGCAGCCAACTCCTTATTGACGAGCAGTACTTC
TRBV2	TRBD1	TRBJ2-5	.	CASSDEQGAAQETQYF	TGTGCCAGCAGTGATGAACAGGGGGCGGCCCAAGAGACCCAGTACTTC
TRBV10-1	TRBD1	TRBJ1-1	many	CASSRGSGTEAFF	TGCGCCAGCTCCAGGGGGTCGGGAACTGAAGCTTTCTTT
TRBV6-1	.	TRBJ1-5	.	CASRSQAARDQPQHF	TGTGCCAGCAGGTCCCAGGCAGCCCGAGATCAGCCCCAGCATTTT
TRBV19	.	TRBJ1-2	many	CASSITQSGYTF	TGTGCCAGTAGTATAACACAGTCGGGCTACACCTTC
TRBV19	TRBD1	TRBJ1-5	.	CASGQGGQPQHF	TGTGCCAGTGGACAGGGGGGACAGCCCCAGCATTTT
TRBV6-5	.	TRBJ2-5	many	CASTSTRGVETQYF	TGTGCCAGCACCTCGACTAGGGGGGTGGAGACCCAGTACTTC
TRBV6-2/TRBV6-3	.	TRBJ2-5	few	CASKQSEETQYF	TGTGCCAGCAAACAGTCAGAAGAGACCCAGTACTTC
TRBV5-1	.	TRBJ1-2	many	CASLPIAGNYGYTF	TGCGCCAGCTTACCTATCGCAGGGAACTATGGCTACACCTTC
TRBV19	.	TRBJ1-2	few	CASRIVSFWYGYTF	TGTGCCAGTAGAATAGTCTCATTTTGGTATGGCTACACCTTC
TRBV7-2	.	TRBJ2-7	few	CASSRRIQGNLHEQYF	TGTGCCAGCAGCCGTAGGATACAGGGTAATCTCCACGAGCAGTACTTC
TRBV19	.	TRBJ1-6	many	CASSIGSYNSPLHF	TGTGCCAGTAGTATCGGCAGCTATAATTCACCCCTCCACTTT
TRBV6-1	TRBD1	TRBJ2-7	.	CASRAGGVDEQYF	TGTGCCAGCAGGGCAGGGGGTGTCGACGAGCAGTACTTC